This TCR beta chain was sequenced during a study of T-cell reconstitution after alpha-beta-depleted transplantation in children. Study-level points and caveats: From newly produced T cells came most of the T-cell counts and diversity one year after transplant. The origin of high day-60 TCRbeta diversity in some patients lay in surviving recipient T cells and thymic progenitors. Several hundred graft clones that had expanded were reportedly the source of alpha-beta T cells about two months after transplant.

This clonotype was seen a handful of times. Its antigen is as yet unknown. Germline V lookup: CDR1 MGHRA, CDR2 YSYEKL. The germline V and J ends were trimmed by 1 base and 4 bases, with 16 bases remaining between them. The CDR3 sequence is 16 residues long. Preparation of the TCRbeta library involved a method that used unique molecular identifiers. Using its own MiXCR run on the PCR reads, TCRdb lists one record per CDR3 protein. The profile shows approximately 500,000 distinct CDR3 sequences, roughly a tenth of them singletons. This specimen consisted of PBMCs, obtained before TCRalphabeta/CD19-depleted stem cell transplant. This chain joins TRBV4-1 and TRBJ1-2; D is undetermined. This receptor was taken from a child aged 2 to 10 with inherited bone marrow failure, due to receive a stem cell transplant. CDR3: CASSQGKGGRSYGYTF. For the CDR3, the DNA is TGCGCCAGCAGCCAAGGAAAAGGAGGGAGGAGCTATGGCTACACCTTC.